This T cell receptor (beta chain) originates from a study of blood T cell repertoires in COVID-19. Per germline, CDR1 SNHLY and CDR2 FYNNEI. Trimming removed 6 bases from V and 1 base from J; junction bases left unmatched: 7. The CDR3 is made up of 15 amino acids. Assay used: immunoSEQ multiplex PCR; TCRdb lists only in-frame clones, some missing. This sample has 110,000 to 150,000 clones; 82% occur once, and the top ten carry 4% to 5%. The receptor was derived from a woman older than 75 with acute or convalescent COVID-19. The J gene is TRBJ1-1, the V gene TRBV2; 8 bases agree with TRBD1. The sequenced sample was peripheral blood. CDR3 coding DNA: TGTGCCAGCAGCCCCGGACAGGGACCGAACACTGAAGCTTTCTTT. This translates into CASSPGQGPNTEAFF.